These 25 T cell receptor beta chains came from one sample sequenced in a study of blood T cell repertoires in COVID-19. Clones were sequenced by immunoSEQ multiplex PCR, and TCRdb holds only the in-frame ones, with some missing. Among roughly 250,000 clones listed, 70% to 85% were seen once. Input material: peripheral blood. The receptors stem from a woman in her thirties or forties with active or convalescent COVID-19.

CDR3 in amino acids: CSASGQSSETQYF. CDR3 DNA sequence: TGCAGTGCTAGTGGGCAGTCAAGTGAGACCCAGTACTTC. This sequence joins TRBV20-1 and TRBJ2-5, with unresolved D. V was cut by 3 bases and J by 5 bases, with 13 bases left in between. The V gene's germline CDR1 is DFQATT and CDR2 SNEGSKA (reference sequence). CDR3 length equals 13 residues.

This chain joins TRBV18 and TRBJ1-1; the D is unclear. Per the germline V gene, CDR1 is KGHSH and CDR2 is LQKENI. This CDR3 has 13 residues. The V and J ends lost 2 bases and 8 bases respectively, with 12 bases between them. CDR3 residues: CASSPTRNIEAFF. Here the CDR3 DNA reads TGTGCCAGCTCACCAACCCGTAACATCGAAGCTTTCTTT.

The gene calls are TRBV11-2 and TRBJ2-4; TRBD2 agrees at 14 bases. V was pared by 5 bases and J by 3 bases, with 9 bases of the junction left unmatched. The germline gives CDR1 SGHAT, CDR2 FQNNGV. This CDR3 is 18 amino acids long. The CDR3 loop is CASSLGLAGGLGKNIQYF. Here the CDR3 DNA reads TGTGCCAGCAGCCTCGGACTAGCGGGGGGTCTTGGCAAAAACATTCAGTACTTC.

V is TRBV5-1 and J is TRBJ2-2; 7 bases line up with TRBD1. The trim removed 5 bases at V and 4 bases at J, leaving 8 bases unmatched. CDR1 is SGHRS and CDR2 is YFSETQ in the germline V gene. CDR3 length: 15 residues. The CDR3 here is CASRATGVSTGELFF. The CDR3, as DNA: TGCGCCAGCAGAGCTACAGGGGTTTCCACCGGGGAGCTGTTTTTT. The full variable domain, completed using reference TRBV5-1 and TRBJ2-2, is KAGVTQTPRYLIKTRGQQVTLSCSPISGHRSVSWYQQTPGQGLQFLFEYFSETQRNKGNFPGRFSGRQFSNSRSEMNVSTLELGDSALYLCASRATGVSTGELFFGEGSRLTVL.

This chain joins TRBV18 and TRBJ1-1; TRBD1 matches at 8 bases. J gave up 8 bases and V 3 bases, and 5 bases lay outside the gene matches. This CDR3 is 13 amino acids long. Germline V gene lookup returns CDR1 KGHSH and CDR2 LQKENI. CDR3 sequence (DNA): TGTGCCAGCTCACCTCAGGGGGCGCGGGAAGCTTTCTTT. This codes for CASSPQGAREAFF. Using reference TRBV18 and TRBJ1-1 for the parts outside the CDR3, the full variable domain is NAGVMQNPRHLVRRRGQEARLRCSPMKGHSHVYWYRQLPEEGLKFMVYLQKENIIDESGMPKERFSAEFPKEGPSILRIQQVVRGDSAAYFCASSPQGAREAFFGQGTRLTVV.

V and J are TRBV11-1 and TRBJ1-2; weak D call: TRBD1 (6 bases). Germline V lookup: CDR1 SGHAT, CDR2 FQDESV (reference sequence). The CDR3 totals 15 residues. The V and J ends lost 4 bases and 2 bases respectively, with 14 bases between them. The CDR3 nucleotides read TGTGCCAGCAGCTCTCCGGACAGTGCAAACTATGGCTACACCTTC. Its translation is CASSSPDSANYGYTF.

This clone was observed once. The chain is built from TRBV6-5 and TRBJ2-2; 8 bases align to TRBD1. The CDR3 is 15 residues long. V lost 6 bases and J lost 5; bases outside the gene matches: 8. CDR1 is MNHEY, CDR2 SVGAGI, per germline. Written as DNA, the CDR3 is TGTGCCAGCAGCCGGGACAGGCCGGAGACCGGGGAGCTGTTTTTT. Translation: CASSRDRPETGELFF.

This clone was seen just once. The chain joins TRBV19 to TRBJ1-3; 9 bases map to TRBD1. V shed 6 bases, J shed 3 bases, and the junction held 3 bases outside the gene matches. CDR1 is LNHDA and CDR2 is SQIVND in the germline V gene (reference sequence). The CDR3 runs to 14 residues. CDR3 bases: TGTGCCAGTAGACAGGGACAGGGTGGAAACACCATATATTTT. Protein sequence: CASRQGQGGNTIYF.

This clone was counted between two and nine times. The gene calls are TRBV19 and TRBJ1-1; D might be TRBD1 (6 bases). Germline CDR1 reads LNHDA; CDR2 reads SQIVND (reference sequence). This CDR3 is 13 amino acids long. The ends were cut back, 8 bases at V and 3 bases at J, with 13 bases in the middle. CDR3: CASSRTEDTEAFF. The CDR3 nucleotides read TGTGCCAGTTCGAGGACAGAAGACACTGAAGCTTTCTTT. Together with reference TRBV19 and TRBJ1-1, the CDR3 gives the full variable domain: DGGITQSPKYLFRKEGQNVTLSCEQNLNHDAMYWYRQDPGQGLRLIYYSQIVNDFQKGDIAEGYSVSREKKESFPLTVTSAQKNPTAFYLCASSRTEDTEAFFGQGTRLTVV.

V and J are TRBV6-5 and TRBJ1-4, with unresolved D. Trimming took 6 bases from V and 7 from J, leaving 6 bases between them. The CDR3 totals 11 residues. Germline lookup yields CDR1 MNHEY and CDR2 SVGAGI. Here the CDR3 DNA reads TGTGCCAGCAGGCGGGGTGAAAAACTGTTTTTT. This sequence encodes CASRRGEKLFF.

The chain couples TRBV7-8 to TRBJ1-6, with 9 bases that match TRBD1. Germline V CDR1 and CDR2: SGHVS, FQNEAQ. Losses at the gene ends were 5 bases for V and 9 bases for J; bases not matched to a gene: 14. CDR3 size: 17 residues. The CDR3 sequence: CASSVRDRASWVSPLHF. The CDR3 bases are TGTGCCAGCAGCGTTCGGGACAGGGCAAGTTGGGTTTCACCCCTCCACTTT.

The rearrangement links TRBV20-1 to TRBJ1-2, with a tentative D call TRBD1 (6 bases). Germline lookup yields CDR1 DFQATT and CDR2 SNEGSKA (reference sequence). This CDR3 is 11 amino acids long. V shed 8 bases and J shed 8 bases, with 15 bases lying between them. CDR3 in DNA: TGCAGTACGCCTAGGGGGATGGGCTACACCTTC. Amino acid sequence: CSTPRGMGYTF.

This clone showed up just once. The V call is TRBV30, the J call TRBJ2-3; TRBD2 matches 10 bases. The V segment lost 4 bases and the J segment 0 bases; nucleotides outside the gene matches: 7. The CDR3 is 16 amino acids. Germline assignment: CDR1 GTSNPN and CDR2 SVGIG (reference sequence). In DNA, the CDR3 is TGTGCCTGGAAGCTAGCGGGGGCCGTGAGCACAGATACGCAGTATTTT. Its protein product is CAWKLAGAVSTDTQYF.

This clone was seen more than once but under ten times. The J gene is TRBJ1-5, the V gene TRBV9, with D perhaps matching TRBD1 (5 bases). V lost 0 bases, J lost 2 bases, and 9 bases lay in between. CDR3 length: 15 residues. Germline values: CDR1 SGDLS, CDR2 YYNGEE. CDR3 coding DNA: TGTGCCAGCAGCGTAGGGGTGACAGGCAATCAGCCCCAGCATTTT. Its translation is CASSVGVTGNQPQHF.

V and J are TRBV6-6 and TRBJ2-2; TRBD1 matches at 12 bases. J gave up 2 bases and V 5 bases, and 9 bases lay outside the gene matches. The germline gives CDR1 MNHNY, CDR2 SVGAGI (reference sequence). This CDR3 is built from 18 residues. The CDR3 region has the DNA TGTGCCAGCAGTCACCGACCCGGGACAGGGGGCAACACCGGGGAGCTGTTTTTT. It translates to CASSHRPGTGGNTGELFF.

The CDR3: CAISQGGQPQHF. The CDR3 nucleotides are TGTGCCATCAGCCAGGGAGGTCAGCCCCAGCATTTT. This chain connects TRBV10-3 to TRBJ1-5, with D possibly being TRBD1 (5 bases). Deletions cut 6 bases from V and 6 bases from J, with 9 bases between. Germline assignment: CDR1 ENHRY and CDR2 SYGVKD. The CDR3 loop spans 12 amino acids.

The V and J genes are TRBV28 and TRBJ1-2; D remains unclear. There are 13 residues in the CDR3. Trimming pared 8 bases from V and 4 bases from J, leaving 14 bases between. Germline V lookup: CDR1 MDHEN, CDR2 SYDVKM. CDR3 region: CASRGSSIYGYTF. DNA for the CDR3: TGTGCCAGCCGAGGCAGCTCGATCTATGGCTACACCTTC.

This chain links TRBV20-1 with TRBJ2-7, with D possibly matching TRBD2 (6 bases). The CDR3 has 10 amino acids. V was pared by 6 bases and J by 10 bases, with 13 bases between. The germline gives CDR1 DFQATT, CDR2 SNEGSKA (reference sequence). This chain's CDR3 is CSAGPGVQYF. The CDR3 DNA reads TGCAGTGCCGGTCCGGGGGTACAGTACTTC.

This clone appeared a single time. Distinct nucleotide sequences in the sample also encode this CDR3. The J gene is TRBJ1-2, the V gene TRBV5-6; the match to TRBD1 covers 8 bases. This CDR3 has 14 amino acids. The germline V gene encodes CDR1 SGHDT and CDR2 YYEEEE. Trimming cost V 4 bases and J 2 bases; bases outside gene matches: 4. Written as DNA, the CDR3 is TGTGCCAGCAGCCTAGGACAGGGAAACTATGGCTACACCTTC. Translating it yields CASSLGQGNYGYTF.

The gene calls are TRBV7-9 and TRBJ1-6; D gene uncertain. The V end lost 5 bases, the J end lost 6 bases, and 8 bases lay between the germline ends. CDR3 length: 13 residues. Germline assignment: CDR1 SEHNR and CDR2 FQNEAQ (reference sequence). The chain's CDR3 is CASSPTVNSPLHF. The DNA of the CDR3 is TGTGCCAGCAGCCCCACGGTTAATTCACCCCTCCACTTT.

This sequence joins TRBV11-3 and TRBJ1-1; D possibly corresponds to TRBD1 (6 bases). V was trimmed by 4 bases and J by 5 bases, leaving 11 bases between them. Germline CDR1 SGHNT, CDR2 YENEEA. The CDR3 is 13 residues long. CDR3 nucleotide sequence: TGTGCCAGCAGCTCCCACCAGGGGACTGAAGCTTTCTTT. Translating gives CASSSHQGTEAFF.

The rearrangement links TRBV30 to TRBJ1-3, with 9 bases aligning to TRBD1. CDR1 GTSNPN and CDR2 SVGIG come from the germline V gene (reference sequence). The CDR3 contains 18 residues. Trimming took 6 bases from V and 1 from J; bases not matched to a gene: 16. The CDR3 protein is CACRWTGADLVSGNTIYF. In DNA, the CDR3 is TGTGCCTGCCGTTGGACAGGGGCCGATTTGGTTTCTGGAAACACCATATATTTT.

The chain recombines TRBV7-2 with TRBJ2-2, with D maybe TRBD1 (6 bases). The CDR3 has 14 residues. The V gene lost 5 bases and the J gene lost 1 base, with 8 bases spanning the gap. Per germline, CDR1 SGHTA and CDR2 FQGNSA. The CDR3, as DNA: TGTGCCAGCAGCATACAGGGGAACACCGGGGAGCTGTTTTTT. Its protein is CASSIQGNTGELFF.

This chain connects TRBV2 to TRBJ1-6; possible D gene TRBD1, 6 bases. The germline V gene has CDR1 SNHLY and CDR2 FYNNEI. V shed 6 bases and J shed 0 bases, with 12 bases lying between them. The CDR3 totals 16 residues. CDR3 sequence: CASRRQESSYNSPLHF. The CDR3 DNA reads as TGTGCCAGCAGGCGACAGGAGAGCTCCTATAATTCACCCCTCCACTTT.

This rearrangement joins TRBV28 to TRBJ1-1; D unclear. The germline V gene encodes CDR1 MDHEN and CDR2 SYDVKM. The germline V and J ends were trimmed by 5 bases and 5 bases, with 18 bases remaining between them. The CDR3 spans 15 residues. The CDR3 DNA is TGTGCCAGCAGTGATCTCGGGGTTGCGAGGACTGAAGCTTTCTTT. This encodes CASSDLGVARTEAFF.